The rows below give T cell receptor beta chains drawn from one sample of a study of T cell responses to AZD1222 COVID-19 vaccine. This table comes from immunoSEQ multiplex PCR, and its TCRdb copy is limited to in-frame clones, with some not included. The repertoire holds approximately 120,000 clones, with 93% as singletons. Specimen: peripheral blood, collected on day 0 of AZD1222 vaccination. Receptors originate from an adult in good health. Both conserved end residues are part of each CDR3. D genes are given only for firm matches. The size entry is marked missing in some rows and otherwise reads once, few, many or a size class.

TRBJ1-1	TRBV2	-	few	TGTGCCAGCAGGGAGTGGGCGCACACTGAAGCTTTCTTT	CASREWAHTEAFF
TRBJ1-2	TRBV28	-	-	TGTGCCAGCAGTTTATTGACAGGAACTAACTATGGCTACACCTTC	CASSLLTGTNYGYTF
TRBJ1-1	TRBV29-1	-	-	TGCAGCGTGACGGTAAACACTGAAGCTTTCTTT	CSVTVNTEAFF
TRBJ1-5	TRBV6-5	-	-	TGTGCCAGCAGTTACTCGGGGGGGTTAAGCCAGCCCCAGCATTTT	CASSYSGGLSQPQHF
TRBJ2-7	TRBV6-5	TRBD2	-	TGTGCCAGCAGGCGGACTAGCGGGAGTTTCGAGCAGTACTTC	CASRRTSGSFEQYF
TRBJ1-1	TRBV13	-	-	TGTGCCAGCAGCCGGTCGGGGGGCGAAGCTTTCTTT	CASSRSGGEAFF
TRBJ1-2	TRBV28	TRBD1	-	TGTGCCATCGAAGACAGGGTGAACTATGGCTACACCTTC	CAIEDRVNYGYTF
TRBJ2-5	TRBV28	TRBD1	-	TGTGCCAGCAGTTTAGGCCCACAGGGGGGAGAAGAGACCCAGTACTTC	CASSLGPQGGEETQYF
TRBJ2-1	TRBV5-4	-	-	TGTGCCAGCAGCCCTTCCCGGGACTACAATGAGCAGTTCTTC	CASSPSRDYNEQFF
TRBJ1-5	TRBV28	-	-	TGTGCCAGCACCGACAGAATCAATCAGCCCCAGCATTTT	CASTDRINQPQHF
TRBJ2-1	TRBV19	-	once	TGTGCCAGTAGTATAAGTAGTGAGCAGTTCTTC	CASSISSEQFF
TRBJ1-5	TRBV28	-	-	TGTGCCAGCAGTTTTCTCGGGGACAATCAGCCCCAGCATTTT	CASSFLGDNQPQHF